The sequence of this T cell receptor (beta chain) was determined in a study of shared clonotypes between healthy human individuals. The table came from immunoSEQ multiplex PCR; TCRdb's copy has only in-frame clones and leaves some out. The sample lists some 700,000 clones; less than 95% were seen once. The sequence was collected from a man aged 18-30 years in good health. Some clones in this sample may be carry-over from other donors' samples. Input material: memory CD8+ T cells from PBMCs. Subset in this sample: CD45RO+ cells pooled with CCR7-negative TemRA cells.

For the CDR3, the DNA is TGTGCCAGCAGCTTAGGGATAGCGGGAGAGGTCCTTCTCTACAATGAGCAGTTCTTC. It specifies CASSLGIAGEVLLYNEQFF. The gene calls are TRBV7-8 and TRBJ2-1; TRBD2 agrees at 9 bases. Trimming took 1 base from V and 3 from J; bases not matched to a gene: 13. Germline values: CDR1 SGHVS, CDR2 FQNEAQ. The CDR3 loop spans 19 amino acids.